The rows below give T cell receptor beta chains drawn from one sample of a study of T cell clusters in autoimmune cytopenias. TCRdb reanalyzed the multiplex PCR reads and collapses them to one entry per CDR3 protein, without DNA. The sample has about 4,400 distinct CDR3 sequences. These same data were also listed under a study on T cell repertoires in aging, cancer and after chemotherapy.

Sequenced sample: peripheral blood. All receptors come from a human donor with an autoimmune cytopenia or autoimmune hepatitis (not recorded which). Both conserved end residues are part of each CDR3. The listing skips clone size in some rows; elsewhere it reads once, few, many or a size class.

J: TRBJ2-3; V: TRBV6-5; size: NA; CDR3: CASSARGWSTDTQYF
J: TRBJ2-5; V: TRBV6-5; size: NA; CDR3: CASSPTGEETQYF
J: TRBJ1-3; V: TRBV6-5; size: NA; CDR3: CASSYVFRPSGNTMYF
J: TRBJ2-2; V: TRBV19; size: NA; CDR3: CASVKRANTGELFF
J: TRBJ2-7; V: TRBV5-5; size: NA; CDR3: CASSLSGTHEQYF
J: TRBJ1-1; V: TRBV29-1; size: NA; CDR3: CSVVWGKAEAFF
J: TRBJ2-5; V: TRBV7-2; size: NA; CDR3: CASSSPGQGETQYF
J: TRBJ2-7; V: TRBV6-6; size: NA; CDR3: CASSYTGGGAYEQYF
J: TRBJ2-2; V: TRBV11-3; size: NA; CDR3: CASSWDRGTGELFF
J: TRBJ1-1; V: TRBV11-2; size: NA; CDR3: CASRFVMNTEAFF
J: TRBJ1-1; V: TRBV29-1; size: NA; CDR3: CSVSRDRVMNTEAFF
J: TRBJ1-2; V: TRBV19; size: NA; CDR3: CASSISAGARIYLSYGYTF
J: TRBJ2-6; V: TRBV5-6; size: NA; CDR3: CASSLGDRGLRGANVLTF
J: TRBJ1-5; V: TRBV29-1; size: NA; CDR3: CSVTDRLGQPQHF
J: TRBJ2-2; V: TRBV6-2/TRBV6-3; size: NA; CDR3: CASSYDKNTGELFF
J: TRBJ2-7; V: TRBV6-1; size: NA; CDR3: CASSPRTSGPYEQYF
J: TRBJ1-1; V: TRBV11-1; size: NA; CDR3: CASSLTGDLAYTEAFF
J: TRBJ2-5; V: TRBV11-3; size: NA; CDR3: CASSLDLATQYF
J: TRBJ2-2; V: TRBV6-5; size: NA; CDR3: CASSRDSGSNTGELFF
J: TRBJ1-3; V: TRBV5-5; size: NA; CDR3: CASSHPGVGGRNTIYF
J: TRBJ2-2; V: TRBV5-6; size: NA; CDR3: CASSLLLPPGELFF
J: TRBJ1-6; V: TRBV6-5; size: medium-sized; CDR3: CASSYLTSTGNSPLHF
J: TRBJ1-5; V: TRBV15; size: NA; CDR3: CATSRELNPWANQPQHF
J: TRBJ2-7; V: TRBV11-3; size: NA; CDR3: CASSPYSGQYEQYF
J: TRBJ2-7; V: TRBV5-4; size: NA; CDR3: CASSSHSGGTYEQYF
J: TRBJ2-1; V: TRBV5-1; size: NA; CDR3: CASSSTSGGLYEQFF
J: TRBJ2-2; V: TRBV11-3; size: NA; CDR3: CASSPRQWKDTGELFF
J: TRBJ2-7; V: TRBV11-3; size: medium-sized; CDR3: CASSPRDGYYEQYF
J: TRBJ2-2; V: TRBV7-9; size: NA; CDR3: CASARQGLAGELFF
J: TRBJ1-6; V: TRBV11-3; size: NA; CDR3: CASSLDKGIDSPLHF
J: TRBJ2-1; V: TRBV5-6; size: NA; CDR3: CASSPASTNNNEQFF
J: TRBJ1-6; V: TRBV6-5; size: NA; CDR3: CASRQGGGKNSPLHF
J: TRBJ1-1; V: TRBV29-1; size: NA; CDR3: CSVDAGPAEAFF
J: TRBJ2-6; V: TRBV6-5; size: NA; CDR3: CASSPLGGSGANVLTF
J: TRBJ2-3; V: TRBV7-9; size: medium-sized; CDR3: CASSFPEGGNRPDTQYF
J: TRBJ2-3; V: TRBV24-1; size: NA; CDR3: CATSDRGSPSTDTQYF
J: TRBJ2-1; V: TRBV12-3/TRBV12-4; size: NA; CDR3: CASTRRGGGDQTQFF
J: TRBJ2-7; V: TRBV11-3; size: medium-sized; CDR3: CASSLAGLSYEQYF
J: TRBJ2-6; V: TRBV19; size: NA; CDR3: CASSFPGQGANVLTF
J: TRBJ2-1; V: TRBV28; size: NA; CDR3: CASSLSGSTNEQFF
J: TRBJ2-1; V: TRBV19; size: NA; CDR3: CASSSLGLAGGYNEQFF
J: TRBJ1-4; V: TRBV5-5; size: medium-sized; CDR3: CASSSGQGGLGTNEKLFF
J: TRBJ1-3; V: TRBV18; size: NA; CDR3: CASSPSIAGNTIYF
J: TRBJ2-7; V: TRBV6-5; size: NA; CDR3: CASSYARSQLTPYEQYF
J: TRBJ2-5; V: TRBV5-4; size: NA; CDR3: CASSVGLVVETQYF
J: TRBJ2-1; V: TRBV18; size: NA; CDR3: CASSPTRLDGGNEQFF
J: TRBJ1-3; V: TRBV19; size: medium-sized; CDR3: CASSGLNRDRSGNTIYF
J: TRBJ2-1; V: TRBV6-1; size: NA; CDR3: CASSEADNNEQFF
J: TRBJ2-1; V: TRBV19; size: medium-sized; CDR3: CASSMWASGGNEQFF
J: TRBJ2-4; V: TRBV6-6; size: NA; CDR3: CASSYNRGEGDIQYF